Listed below are T cell receptor beta chains from one sample, sequenced in a study of blood T cell repertoires in COVID-19. The table came from immunoSEQ multiplex PCR; TCRdb's copy has only in-frame clones and leaves some out. The table includes tens of thousands of clones, nearly 95% detected once. What was sequenced was peripheral blood. The receptors come from a human donor with active COVID-19. The donor label of this sample is uncertain. The CDR3 runs from the conserved cysteine through the conserved F or W. The order of the fields is J gene, D gene, CDR3 length, V gene, clone size, CDR3 DNA, CDR3 protein. A D gene is named only where the DNA matches it firmly. Rows may omit the clone size; those that give it use once, few, many or a size class.

j_gene: TRBJ2-2; d_gene: NA; len: 15; v_gene: TRBV5-4; abundance: once; CDR3nt: TGTGCCAGCAGCTTGGACCAGGGTGGTACCGGGGAGCTGTTTTTT; CDR3aa: CASSLDQGGTGELFF
j_gene: TRBJ2-1; d_gene: NA; len: 13; v_gene: TRBV12-3/TRBV12-4; abundance: NA; CDR3nt: TGTGCCAGCAGTGAGAGGACCTACAATGAGCAGTTCTTC; CDR3aa: CASSERTYNEQFF
j_gene: TRBJ1-1; d_gene: TRBD1; len: 19; v_gene: TRBV12-5; abundance: NA; CDR3nt: TGTGCTAGTGGTTTGGGTCCCAAAGAACTCGGGACAGGGAGGACTGAAGCTTTCTTT; CDR3aa: CASGLGPKELGTGRTEAFF
j_gene: TRBJ2-1; d_gene: NA; len: 17; v_gene: TRBV7-6; abundance: once; CDR3nt: TGTGCCAGCAGCTTAGGTAGCAGCGGCAGCTCCTACAATGAGCAGTTCTTC; CDR3aa: CASSLGSSGSSYNEQFF
j_gene: TRBJ1-1; d_gene: NA; len: 15; v_gene: TRBV27; abundance: NA; CDR3nt: TGTGCCAGCAGTTTAATTCGGGGGTTTAGGACTGAAGCTTTCTTT; CDR3aa: CASSLIRGFRTEAFF
j_gene: TRBJ2-7; d_gene: TRBD1; len: 15; v_gene: TRBV27; abundance: NA; CDR3nt: TGTGCCAGCAGTCGGCGACAGGGCGATTTCTACGAGCAGTACTTC; CDR3aa: CASSRRQGDFYEQYF
j_gene: TRBJ1-2; d_gene: NA; len: 16; v_gene: TRBV2; abundance: NA; CDR3nt: TGTGCCAGCAGTGAGCAGGGCGGCTCTTCTAACTATGGCTACACCTTC; CDR3aa: CASSEQGGSSNYGYTF
j_gene: TRBJ2-1; d_gene: TRBD2; len: 16; v_gene: TRBV29-1; abundance: NA; CDR3nt: TGCAGCCCCGGGCTAGCGGGAGTTGGCTCCTACAATGAGCAGTTCTTC; CDR3aa: CSPGLAGVGSYNEQFF
j_gene: TRBJ1-1; d_gene: NA; len: 15; v_gene: TRBV5-4; abundance: NA; CDR3nt: TGTGCCAGCAGCTTGGATGGGGGGGTTTTAGCTGAAGCTTTCTTT; CDR3aa: CASSLDGGVLAEAFF
j_gene: TRBJ2-1; d_gene: TRBD2; len: 15; v_gene: TRBV7-9; abundance: NA; CDR3nt: TGTGCCAGCAGTCTTACGAGCGGGAGCGTGGATGAGCAGTTCTTC; CDR3aa: CASSLTSGSVDEQFF
j_gene: TRBJ1-6; d_gene: TRBD1; len: 16; v_gene: TRBV6-4; abundance: NA; CDR3nt: TGTGCCAGCAGTGCCCAAGGGACAGGCCTTAATTCACCCCTCCACTTT; CDR3aa: CASSAQGTGLNSPLHF
j_gene: TRBJ2-3; d_gene: NA; len: 17; v_gene: TRBV14; abundance: NA; CDR3nt: TGTGCCAGCAGCCAAGATCGGGGAAGCAAGGTGGCAGATACGCAGTATTTT; CDR3aa: CASSQDRGSKVADTQYF
j_gene: TRBJ1-4; d_gene: NA; len: 17; v_gene: TRBV5-4; abundance: NA; CDR3nt: TGTGCCAGCAGCTCGGCCATGTTGGGAGCAACTAATGAAAAACTGTTTTTT; CDR3aa: CASSSAMLGATNEKLFF
j_gene: TRBJ1-1; d_gene: NA; len: 14; v_gene: TRBV6-4; abundance: NA; CDR3nt: TGTGCCAGCAGCGCGGAGGGGCTGAACACTGAAGCTTTCTTT; CDR3aa: CASSAEGLNTEAFF
j_gene: TRBJ1-2; d_gene: NA; len: 14; v_gene: TRBV4-1; abundance: NA; CDR3nt: TGCGCCAGCAGCCCCCAGCGCGGCCTGGCAGGCTACACCTTC; CDR3aa: CASSPQRGLAGYTF
j_gene: TRBJ1-1; d_gene: NA; len: 13; v_gene: TRBV3-1/TRBV3-2; abundance: NA; CDR3nt: TGTGCCAGCAGCCGACAGATGAACACTGAAGCTTTCTTT; CDR3aa: CASSRQMNTEAFF
j_gene: TRBJ2-1; d_gene: NA; len: 16; v_gene: TRBV7-9; abundance: NA; CDR3nt: TGTGCCAGCAGCTTTGGTTACGCCAGCTCCTACAATGAGCAGTTCTTC; CDR3aa: CASSFGYASSYNEQFF
j_gene: TRBJ1-2; d_gene: TRBD1; len: 14; v_gene: TRBV19; abundance: once; CDR3nt: TGTGCCAGTACCGAAGGGACAGGGGAGGACGGCTACACCTTC; CDR3aa: CASTEGTGEDGYTF
j_gene: TRBJ1-5; d_gene: NA; len: 15; v_gene: TRBV2; abundance: NA; CDR3nt: TGTGCCAGCAGCGTCGGACAGACTAGCAATCAGCCCCAGCATTTT; CDR3aa: CASSVGQTSNQPQHF
j_gene: TRBJ2-5; d_gene: NA; len: 16; v_gene: TRBV24-1; abundance: NA; CDR3nt: TGTGCCACCAGTGAAGGGGCAGGGGGGAAAAGGGAGACCCAGTACTTC; CDR3aa: CATSEGAGGKRETQYF
j_gene: TRBJ2-5; d_gene: TRBD2; len: 16; v_gene: TRBV11-3; abundance: NA; CDR3nt: TGTGCCAGCAGCCCGAGACTAGCGGGGGGGCCAGAGACCCAGTACTTC; CDR3aa: CASSPRLAGGPETQYF
j_gene: TRBJ2-7; d_gene: NA; len: 13; v_gene: TRBV3-1/TRBV3-2; abundance: NA; CDR3nt: TGTGCCAGCAGCCAAGATTTGACAGGAGGGCAGTACTTC; CDR3aa: CASSQDLTGGQYF
j_gene: TRBJ2-1; d_gene: NA; len: 15; v_gene: TRBV7-8; abundance: NA; CDR3nt: TGTGCCAGCAGCTTATACCCAGCGATCTACAATGAGCAGTTCTTC; CDR3aa: CASSLYPAIYNEQFF
j_gene: TRBJ2-3; d_gene: TRBD2; len: 16; v_gene: TRBV5-1; abundance: NA; CDR3nt: TGCGCCAGCAGCGCCGGACTAGCGGGAATCACAGATACGCAGTATTTT; CDR3aa: CASSAGLAGITDTQYF
j_gene: TRBJ2-3; d_gene: NA; len: 16; v_gene: TRBV7-6; abundance: NA; CDR3nt: TGTGCCAGCAGCCTCGGGTCTGGTGGTTACACAGATACGCAGTATTTT; CDR3aa: CASSLGSGGYTDTQYF
j_gene: TRBJ1-2; d_gene: TRBD1; len: 14; v_gene: TRBV29-1; abundance: NA; CDR3nt: TGCAGCGCCCCGGGACAGGATGCTACTGGGGGCTACACCTTC; CDR3aa: CSAPGQDATGGYTF
j_gene: TRBJ2-1; d_gene: NA; len: 15; v_gene: TRBV7-2; abundance: NA; CDR3nt: TGTGCCAGCAGCTTCGGGGGAGCCCCCTTAGATGAGCAGTTCTTC; CDR3aa: CASSFGGAPLDEQFF
j_gene: TRBJ2-1; d_gene: TRBD2; len: 15; v_gene: TRBV3-1/TRBV3-2; abundance: once; CDR3nt: TGTGCCAGCAGCCAGACTAGCGGTATTTACAATGAGCAGTTCTTC; CDR3aa: CASSQTSGIYNEQFF
j_gene: TRBJ2-1; d_gene: TRBD2; len: 18; v_gene: TRBV4-1; abundance: NA; CDR3nt: TGCGCCAGCAGCCAAGGTCAAGCGGTAGCGGGAGGACACAATGAGCAGTTCTTC; CDR3aa: CASSQGQAVAGGHNEQFF
j_gene: TRBJ1-2; d_gene: TRBD1; len: 13; v_gene: TRBV29-1; abundance: NA; CDR3nt: TGCAGCGTTAGGGACAGGGGCGTGGGTGGCTACACCTTC; CDR3aa: CSVRDRGVGGYTF
j_gene: TRBJ2-5; d_gene: NA; len: 15; v_gene: TRBV11-3; abundance: NA; CDR3nt: TGTGCCAGCAGCTTAGATCTCACTTGTCAAGAGACCCAGTACTTC; CDR3aa: CASSLDLTCQETQYF
j_gene: TRBJ1-5; d_gene: TRBD1; len: 18; v_gene: TRBV19; abundance: NA; CDR3nt: TGTGCCAGTACCACGCCCCATGGGACAGAGCATAGTGGTCAGCCCCAGCATTTT; CDR3aa: CASTTPHGTEHSGQPQHF
j_gene: TRBJ2-5; d_gene: TRBD2; len: 16; v_gene: TRBV5-4; abundance: NA; CDR3nt: TGTGCCAGCAGCCCATCTAGCGGGGACTCCCAAGAGACCCAGTACTTC; CDR3aa: CASSPSSGDSQETQYF
j_gene: TRBJ2-3; d_gene: NA; len: 14; v_gene: TRBV2; abundance: NA; CDR3nt: TGTGCCAGCAGTGAACAGGGAAGAACAGATACGCAGTATTTT; CDR3aa: CASSEQGRTDTQYF
j_gene: TRBJ1-2; d_gene: NA; len: 14; v_gene: TRBV7-9; abundance: NA; CDR3nt: TGTGCCAGCAGCTTAGAGACGGAGAGCTATGGCTACACCTTC; CDR3aa: CASSLETESYGYTF
j_gene: TRBJ1-4; d_gene: TRBD1; len: 14; v_gene: TRBV5-1; abundance: NA; CDR3nt: TGCGCCAGCAGCCCTGGGACAGGCGGGGAAAAACTGTTTTTT; CDR3aa: CASSPGTGGEKLFF
j_gene: TRBJ1-2; d_gene: NA; len: 11; v_gene: TRBV12-3/TRBV12-4; abundance: NA; CDR3nt: TGTGCCAGCAGCGCCCGAGGTGGCTACACCTTC; CDR3aa: CASSARGGYTF
j_gene: TRBJ2-5; d_gene: TRBD2; len: 15; v_gene: TRBV20-1; abundance: NA; CDR3nt: TGCAGTGCTAGTTTTCCGAGCGGGAGGGAAGAGACCCAGTACTTC; CDR3aa: CSASFPSGREETQYF
j_gene: TRBJ2-2; d_gene: NA; len: 16; v_gene: TRBV7-9; abundance: NA; CDR3nt: TGTGCCAGCAGTAAATACAGGGCTCTGGAACCCGGGGAGCTGTTTTTT; CDR3aa: CASSKYRALEPGELFF
j_gene: TRBJ1-5; d_gene: NA; len: 14; v_gene: TRBV2; abundance: NA; CDR3nt: TGTGCCAGCAGCGCACAGGGATCCGGCCAGCCCCAGCATTTT; CDR3aa: CASSAQGSGQPQHF
j_gene: TRBJ2-1; d_gene: TRBD1; len: 12; v_gene: TRBV2; abundance: NA; CDR3nt: TGTGCCAGTGACAGGGACGACAATGAGCAGTTCTTC; CDR3aa: CASDRDDNEQFF
j_gene: TRBJ1-3; d_gene: NA; len: 13; v_gene: TRBV10-2; abundance: NA; CDR3nt: TGCGCCAGCAGTGACCTGGGCGGAAACACCATATATTTT; CDR3aa: CASSDLGGNTIYF
j_gene: TRBJ1-1; d_gene: NA; len: 14; v_gene: TRBV6-4; abundance: once; CDR3nt: TGTGCCAGCAGCTCGGGACACAAGAACACTGAAGCTTTCTTT; CDR3aa: CASSSGHKNTEAFF
j_gene: TRBJ2-5; d_gene: NA; len: 13; v_gene: TRBV5-6; abundance: NA; CDR3nt: TGTGCCAGCAGCCCGGATTCACAGTGGGCCCAGTACTTC; CDR3aa: CASSPDSQWAQYF